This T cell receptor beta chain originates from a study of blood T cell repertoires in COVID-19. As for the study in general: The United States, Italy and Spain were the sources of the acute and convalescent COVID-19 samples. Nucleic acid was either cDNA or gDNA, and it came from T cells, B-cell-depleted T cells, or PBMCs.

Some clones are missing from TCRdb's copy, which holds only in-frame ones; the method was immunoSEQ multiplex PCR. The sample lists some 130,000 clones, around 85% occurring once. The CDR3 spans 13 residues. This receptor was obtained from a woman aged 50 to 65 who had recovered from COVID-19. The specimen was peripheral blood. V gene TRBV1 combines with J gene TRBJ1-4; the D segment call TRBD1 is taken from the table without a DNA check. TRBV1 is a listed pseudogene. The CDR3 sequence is CTNIQSKGEKLFF. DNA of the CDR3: TGCACAAATATTCAGTCTAAGGGGGAAAAACTGTTTTTT.